The 20 T cell receptor beta chains below come from one sample, sequenced in a study of regulatory T cells in long-lasting Graves disease. The time point is: newly diagnosed GD, antithyroid drugs for less than 3 months. PBMC-extracted RNA yielded the TCR library. CDR3 regions were amplified by Arm-PCR using iRepertoire HTBI primers to build TCR beta libraries. TCRdb passed the multiplex PCR reads through MiXCR, listing each CDR3 protein once. The sample has about 440,000 distinct CDR3 sequences; 16% are singletons. These sequences were also reported in another study, on T cells in Graves' hyperthyroidism and ophthalmopathy.

The material was peripheral blood mononuclear cells (PBMCs), obtained at new diagnosis, from a patient treated with antithyroid drugs. These receptor sequences come from a woman aged 25 to 45 with Graves disease.

J is TRBJ2-5 and V is TRBV18; TRBD1 agrees at 9 bases. The CDR3 consists of 15 residues. Germline values: CDR1 KGHSH, CDR2 LQKENI. The V and J ends lost 6 bases and 5 bases, in that order; junction bases with no gene match: 10. CDR3 sequence reads: CASSSRDRAWETQYF. The CDR3 DNA follows: TGTGCCAGCTCCTCCCGGGACAGGGCTTGGGAGACCCAGTACTTC.

The V gene is TRBV5-6, the J gene TRBJ2-3; D remains unclear. The germline gives CDR1 SGHDT, CDR2 YYEEEE. The CDR3 is 16 amino acids. V was clipped by 0 bases and J by 2 bases, with 13 bases between them. The DNA of the CDR3 is TGTGCCAGCAGCTTGGGAACTCATGGTTCCACAGATACGCAGTATTTT. Encoded protein: CASSLGTHGSTDTQYF.

The rearrangement joins TRBV28 to TRBJ2-2, with a tentative D call TRBD1 (5 bases). The germline V gene has CDR1 MDHEN and CDR2 SYDVKM. This CDR3 contains 16 residues. V lost 4 bases and J 3 bases, leaving 15 bases between the germline ends. CDR3 DNA sequence: TGTGCCAGCAGTTCGACCCAGGACAAGGACACCGGGGAGCTGTTTTTT. Amino acid sequence: CASSSTQDKDTGELFF.

This clonotype was detected ten times or more. The chain joins TRBV2 to TRBJ1-2, with D hard to call. The CDR3 is 16 amino acids. Germline CDR1 SNHLY, CDR2 FYNNEI. Trimming took 3 bases from V and 0 from J, leaving 14 bases between them. Here the CDR3 DNA reads TGTGCCAGCAGTGACGTAGGGAAAGACCCTAACTATGGCTACACCTTC. The encoded protein is CASSDVGKDPNYGYTF.

The CDR3 sequence is CATSDLQGGYNEQFF. The CDR3 region has the DNA TGTGCCACCAGTGATTTGCAGGGGGGGTACAATGAGCAGTTCTTC. This sequence joins TRBV24-1 and TRBJ2-1, with D tentatively TRBD1 or TRBD2 (7 bases each). The V gene lost 0 bases and the J gene lost 4 bases, with 9 bases spanning the gap. This CDR3 is 15 amino acids long. Germline-derived CDR1 and CDR2 are KGHDR and SFDVKD.

The gene calls are TRBV20-1 and TRBJ2-1; 7 nucleotides line up with TRBD2. V lost 3 bases and J lost 3; bases outside the gene matches: 5. Germline-derived CDR1 and CDR2 are DFQATT and SNEGSKA (reference sequence). This CDR3 is built from 14 residues. The CDR3 is CSARGGRSYNEQFF. The CDR3 nucleotides are TGCAGTGCTAGGGGCGGGAGAAGCTACAATGAGCAGTTCTTC.

Ten or more counts support this clonotype. The genes are TRBV11-2 and TRBJ2-7; 9 nucleotides match TRBD1. The CDR3 runs to 17 residues. The germline V gene has CDR1 SGHAT and CDR2 FQNNGV. The V and J ends lost 7 bases and 7 bases, in that order; junction bases with no gene match: 20. CDR3 in DNA: TGTGCCAGCACCTCCGAGGGGACAGGGCATTCTTTTGGTGAGCAGTACTTC. Its translation is CASTSEGTGHSFGEQYF.

With respect to this clonotype: This may stem from a read error, because a much larger clone lies one nucleotide away. Likely a read error: the CDR3 ends without its conserved phenylalanine or tryptophan. This chain's CDR3 is CASSFGDGYTS. CDR3 nucleotide sequence: TGTGCCAGCAGTTTCGGGGATGGCTACACCTCC. The genes are TRBV12-3 or TRBV12-4 and TRBJ1-2; no clear D. The CDR3 has 11 residues. V was cut by 3 bases and J by 6 bases, with 5 bases left in between.

The rearrangement joins TRBV20-1 to TRBJ2-2; 9 nucleotides align to TRBD1. From germline, CDR1 is DFQATT and CDR2 SNEGSKA (reference sequence). Trimming took 1 base from V and 0 from J; bases not matched to a gene: 12. This CDR3 region has 19 residues. CDR3 protein: CSARVAGTGSHANTGELFF. Here the CDR3 DNA reads TGCAGTGCTAGAGTCGCTGGGACAGGGAGTCATGCGAACACCGGGGAGCTGTTTTTT.

V usage is TRBV6-1 and J usage is TRBJ1-2; D is unresolved. V lost 7 bases and J 3 bases, leaving 12 bases between the germline ends. Germline CDR1 and CDR2: MNHNS and SASEGT. The CDR3 consists of 13 residues. The CDR3 nucleotides are TGTGCCAGCATCAGGCGAGAGCACTATGGCTACACCTTC. Translation gives CASIRREHYGYTF.

This clonotype has a count of ten or more. The chain joins TRBV6-2 or TRBV6-3 to TRBJ2-7, with D tentatively TRBD1 (6 bases). Deletions cut 4 bases from V and 3 bases from J, with 16 bases between. The CDR3 sequence is 15 residues long. CDR1 is MNHEY, CDR2 SVGEGT, per germline. In DNA form, the CDR3 reads TGTGCCAGCAGTTCCCCCTTTGGGGGCATCTACGAGCAGTACTTC. It codes for CASSSPFGGIYEQYF.

This clonotype occurred many times. The chain is built from TRBV5-1 and TRBJ2-3, with TRBD1 as a possible D gene (5 bases). The CDR3 totals 14 residues. Germline values: CDR1 SGHRS, CDR2 YFSETQ. The V gene lost 2 bases and the J gene lost 2 bases, with 9 bases spanning the gap. The CDR3 loop is CASSLQESTDTQYF. The CDR3 region has the DNA TGCGCCAGCAGCTTACAGGAGTCCACAGATACGCAGTATTTT.

This clonotype was observed at least ten times. The chain carries TRBV20-1 and TRBJ2-1; 11 bases map to TRBD2. Trimming took 1 base from V and 6 from J; bases not matched to a gene: 2. Germline V lookup: CDR1 DFQATT, CDR2 SNEGSKA (reference sequence). This CDR3 has 14 amino acids. The CDR3 sequence is CSARVTSGSNEQFF. CDR3 DNA: TGCAGTGCTAGAGTAACTAGCGGGAGCAATGAGCAGTTCTTC.

This clonotype appeared many times. The chain recombines TRBV12-3 or TRBV12-4 with TRBJ2-1, with 8 bases that match TRBD1. Losses at the gene ends were 5 bases for V and 4 bases for J; bases not matched to a gene: 7. The CDR3 contains 15 residues. CDR3 nucleotides: TGTGCCAGCAGTCGGACAGGGTTGGGATACAATGAGCAGTTCTTC. This encodes CASSRTGLGYNEQFF.

V gene TRBV9 combines with J gene TRBJ1-3, with D uncertain. CDR1 and CDR2 (germline): SGDLS, YYNGEE. V lost 4 bases and J 5 bases, leaving 16 bases between the germline ends. The CDR3 is 15 residues long. CDR3 sequence: CASSPIRTSRNTIYF. CDR3 nucleotide sequence: TGTGCCAGCAGCCCGATACGGACTTCTCGAAACACCATATATTTT.

The rearrangement uses TRBV4-2 and TRBJ2-2; the D gene is possibly TRBD2 (6 bases). This CDR3 region has 16 residues. The V end lost 0 bases, the J end lost 7 bases, and 15 bases lay between the germline ends. Germline V lookup: CDR1 LGHNA, CDR2 YNFKEQ. CDR3 nucleotides: TGTGCCAGCAGCCAAGAGGGGGGAAGAGATAGCGGGGAGCTGTTTTTT. Amino acid sequence: CASSQEGGRDSGELFF.

This clonotype turned up a few times. The chain joins TRBV6-2 or TRBV6-3 to TRBJ2-2; 12 bases map to TRBD2. Germline CDR1 is MNHEY and CDR2 is SVGEGT. The CDR3 contains 17 residues. V was pared by 5 bases and J by 5 bases, with 9 bases of the junction left unmatched. CDR3 sequence (DNA): TGTGCCAGCAGTGCCAGACTAGCGGGGGCCCTAACCGGGGAGCTGTTTTTT. Its translation is CASSARLAGALTGELFF.

This clonotype occurred once. A read error is possible here, since a much larger clone lies one base away. This chain links TRBV29-1 with TRBJ1-5; D is unclear. Trimming pared 4 bases from V and 5 bases from J, leaving 12 bases between. From germline, CDR1 is SQVTM and CDR2 ANQGSEA. The CDR3 extends over 13 amino acids. The CDR3 is CSVAETPDQPQHF. The CDR3 region has the DNA TGCAGCGTTGCCGAGACACCCGATCAGCCCCAGCATTTT.

This clonotype was seen ten or more times. V is TRBV2 and J is TRBJ2-3, with unresolved D. The CDR3 loop spans 14 amino acids. Germline V gene sequence: CDR1 SNHLY, CDR2 FYNNEI. V dropped 6 bases and J dropped 2 bases, with 12 bases sitting between them. CDR3 coding DNA: TGTGCCAGCAGCGAACGACAATTCACAGATACGCAGTATTTT. It codes for CASSERQFTDTQYF.

V and J are TRBV9 and TRBJ1-2; 7 bases match TRBD1. The CDR3 length is 15 residues. The germline gives CDR1 SGDLS, CDR2 YYNGEE. Trimming at V came to 3 bases and at J to 2 bases, leaving 7 bases not matched to a gene. Written as DNA, the CDR3 is TGTGCCAGCAGCGCCGGGACAGCGAAAAACTATGGCTACACCTTC. Translating gives CASSAGTAKNYGYTF.